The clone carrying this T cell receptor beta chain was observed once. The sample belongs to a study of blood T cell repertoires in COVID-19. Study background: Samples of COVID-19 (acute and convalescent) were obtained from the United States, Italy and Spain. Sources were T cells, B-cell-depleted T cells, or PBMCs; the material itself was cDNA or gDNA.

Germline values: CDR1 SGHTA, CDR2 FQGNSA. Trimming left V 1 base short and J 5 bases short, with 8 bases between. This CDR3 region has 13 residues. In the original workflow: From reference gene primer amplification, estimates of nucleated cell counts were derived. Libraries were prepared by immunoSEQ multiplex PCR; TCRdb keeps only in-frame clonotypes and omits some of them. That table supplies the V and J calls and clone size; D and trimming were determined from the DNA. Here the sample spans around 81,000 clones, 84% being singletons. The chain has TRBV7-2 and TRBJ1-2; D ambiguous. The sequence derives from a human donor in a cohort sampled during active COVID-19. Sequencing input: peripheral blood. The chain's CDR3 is CASSLGGLYGYTF. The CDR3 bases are TGTGCCAGCAGCTTAGGTGGACTATATGGCTACACCTTC.